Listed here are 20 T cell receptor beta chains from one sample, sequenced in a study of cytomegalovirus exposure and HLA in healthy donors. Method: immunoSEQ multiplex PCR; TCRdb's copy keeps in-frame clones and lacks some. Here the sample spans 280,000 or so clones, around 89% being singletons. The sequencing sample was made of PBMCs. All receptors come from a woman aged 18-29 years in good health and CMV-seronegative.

CDR3 region: CASSVGRESYNEQFF. The CDR3 nucleotides are TGTGCCAGCAGCGTAGGGCGGGAGTCATACAATGAGCAGTTCTTC. The chain is built from TRBV9 and TRBJ2-1; TRBD2 matches 7 bases. Germline CDR1 and CDR2: SGDLS and YYNGEE. CDR3 length: 15 amino acids. With 0 bases clipped from V and 4 bases from J, the junction kept 4 bases outside the gene matches.

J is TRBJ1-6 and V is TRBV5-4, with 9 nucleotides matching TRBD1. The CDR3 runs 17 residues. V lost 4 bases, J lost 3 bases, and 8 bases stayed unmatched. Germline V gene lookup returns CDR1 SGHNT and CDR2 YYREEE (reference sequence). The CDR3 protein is CASSQTGGSIYNSPLHF. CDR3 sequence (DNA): TGTGCCAGCAGCCAAACAGGGGGCAGCATCTATAATTCACCCCTCCACTTT.

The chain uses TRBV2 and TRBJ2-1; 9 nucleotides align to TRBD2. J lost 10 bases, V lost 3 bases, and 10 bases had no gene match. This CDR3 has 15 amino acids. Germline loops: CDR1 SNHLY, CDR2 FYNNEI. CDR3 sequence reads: CASSEPAGGPKEQFF. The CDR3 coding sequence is TGTGCCAGCAGTGAGCCAGCGGGAGGCCCCAAGGAGCAGTTCTTC.

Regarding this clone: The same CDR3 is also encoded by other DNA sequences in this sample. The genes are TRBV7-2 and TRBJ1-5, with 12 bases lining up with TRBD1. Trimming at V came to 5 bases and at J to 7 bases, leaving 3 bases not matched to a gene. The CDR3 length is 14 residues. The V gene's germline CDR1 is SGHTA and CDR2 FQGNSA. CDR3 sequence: CASSPGTGGQPQHF. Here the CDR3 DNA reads TGTGCCAGCAGCCCGGGGACAGGGGGCCAGCCCCAGCATTTT.

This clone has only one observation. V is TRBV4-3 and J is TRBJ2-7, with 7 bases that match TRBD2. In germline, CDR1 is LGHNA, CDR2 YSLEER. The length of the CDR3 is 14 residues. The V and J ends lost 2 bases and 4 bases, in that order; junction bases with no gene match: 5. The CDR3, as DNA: TGCGCCAGCAGCCAAACGTGGGGGGGGTACGAGCAGTACTTC. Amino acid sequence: CASSQTWGGYEQYF.

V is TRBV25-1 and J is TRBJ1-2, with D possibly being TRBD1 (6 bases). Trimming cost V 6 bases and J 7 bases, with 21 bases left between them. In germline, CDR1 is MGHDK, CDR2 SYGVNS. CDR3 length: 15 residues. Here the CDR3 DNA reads TGTGCCAGCAGAGTTGAGTCAGGGGAAAAGGGTGGCTACACCTTC. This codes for CASRVESGEKGGYTF.

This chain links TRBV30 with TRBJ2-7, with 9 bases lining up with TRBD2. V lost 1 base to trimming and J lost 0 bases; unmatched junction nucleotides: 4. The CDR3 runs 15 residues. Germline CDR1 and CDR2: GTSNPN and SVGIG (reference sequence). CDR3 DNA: TGTGCCTGGAGTGGGGATAGCGGGAGCTCCTACGAGCAGTACTTC. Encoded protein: CAWSGDSGSSYEQYF.

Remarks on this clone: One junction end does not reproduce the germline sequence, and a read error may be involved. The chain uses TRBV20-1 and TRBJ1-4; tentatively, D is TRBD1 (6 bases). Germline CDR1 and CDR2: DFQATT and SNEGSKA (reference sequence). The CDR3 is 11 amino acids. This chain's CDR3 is CSARGGGPVVF. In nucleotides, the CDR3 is TGCAGTGCTAGAGGGGGGGGCCCAGTGGTTTTT.

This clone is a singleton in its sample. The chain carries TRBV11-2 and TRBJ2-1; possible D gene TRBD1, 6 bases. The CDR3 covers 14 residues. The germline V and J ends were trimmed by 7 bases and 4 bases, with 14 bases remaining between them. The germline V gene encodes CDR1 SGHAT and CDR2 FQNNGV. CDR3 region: CASMPQGGYNEQFF. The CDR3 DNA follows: TGTGCCAGCATGCCCCAAGGGGGTTACAATGAGCAGTTCTTC.

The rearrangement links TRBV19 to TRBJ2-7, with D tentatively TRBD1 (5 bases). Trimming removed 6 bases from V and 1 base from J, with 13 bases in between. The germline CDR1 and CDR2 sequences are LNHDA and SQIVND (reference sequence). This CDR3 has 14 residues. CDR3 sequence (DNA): TGTGCCAGTAGCCCAACCACAGGTTCCTACGAGCAGTACTTC. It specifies CASSPTTGSYEQYF.

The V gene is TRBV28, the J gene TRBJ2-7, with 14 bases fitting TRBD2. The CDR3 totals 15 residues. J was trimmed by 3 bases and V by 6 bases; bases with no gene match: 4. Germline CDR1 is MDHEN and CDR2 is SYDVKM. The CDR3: CASRGGLAGVYEQYF. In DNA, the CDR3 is TGTGCCAGCAGGGGGGGACTAGCGGGGGTCTACGAGCAGTACTTC.

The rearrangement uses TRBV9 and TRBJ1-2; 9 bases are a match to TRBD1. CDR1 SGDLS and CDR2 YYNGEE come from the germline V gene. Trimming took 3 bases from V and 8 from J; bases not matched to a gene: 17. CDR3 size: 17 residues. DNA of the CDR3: TGTGCCAGCAGCGCACCGGGACAGGGACGCCGGGAGCGGGGCTACACCTTC. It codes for CASSAPGQGRRERGYTF.

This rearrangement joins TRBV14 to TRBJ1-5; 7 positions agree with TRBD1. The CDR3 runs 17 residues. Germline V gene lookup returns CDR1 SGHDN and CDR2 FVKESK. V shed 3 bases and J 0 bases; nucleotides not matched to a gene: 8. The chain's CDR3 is CASSQIRDSYSNQPQHF. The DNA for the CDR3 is TGTGCCAGCAGCCAGATTCGGGACAGCTATAGCAATCAGCCCCAGCATTTT.

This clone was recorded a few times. CDR3 region: CASSPTRGSLGGELFF. DNA of the CDR3: TGTGCCAGCAGCCCGACTCGGGGTAGTTTAGGCGGGGAGCTGTTTTTT. This sequence joins TRBV7-3 and TRBJ2-2; the D gene is possibly TRBD2 (5 bases). The CDR3 covers 16 residues. Trimming removed 5 bases at V and 7 bases at J, with 20 bases between. Germline V gene sequence: CDR1 SGHTA, CDR2 FQGTGA.

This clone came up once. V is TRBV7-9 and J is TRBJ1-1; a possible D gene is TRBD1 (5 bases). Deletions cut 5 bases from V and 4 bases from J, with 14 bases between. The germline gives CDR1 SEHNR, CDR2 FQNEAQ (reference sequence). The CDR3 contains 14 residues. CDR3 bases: TGTGCCAGCAGCGCCGACAGTCAGGCCACTGAAGCTTTCTTT. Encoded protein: CASSADSQATEAFF.

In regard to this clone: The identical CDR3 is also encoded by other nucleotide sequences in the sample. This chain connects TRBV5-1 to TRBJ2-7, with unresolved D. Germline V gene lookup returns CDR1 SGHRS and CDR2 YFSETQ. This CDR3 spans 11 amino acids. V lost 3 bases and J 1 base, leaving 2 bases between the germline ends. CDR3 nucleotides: TGCGCCAGCAGCTCTTCCTACGAGCAGTACTTC. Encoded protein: CASSSSYEQYF.

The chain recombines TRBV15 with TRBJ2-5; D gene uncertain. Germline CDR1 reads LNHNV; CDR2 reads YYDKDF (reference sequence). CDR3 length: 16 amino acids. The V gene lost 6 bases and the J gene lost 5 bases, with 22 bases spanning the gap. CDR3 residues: CATRALVLLAGETQYF. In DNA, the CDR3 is TGTGCCACCAGGGCCCTAGTTTTGCTGGCTGGGGAGACCCAGTACTTC.

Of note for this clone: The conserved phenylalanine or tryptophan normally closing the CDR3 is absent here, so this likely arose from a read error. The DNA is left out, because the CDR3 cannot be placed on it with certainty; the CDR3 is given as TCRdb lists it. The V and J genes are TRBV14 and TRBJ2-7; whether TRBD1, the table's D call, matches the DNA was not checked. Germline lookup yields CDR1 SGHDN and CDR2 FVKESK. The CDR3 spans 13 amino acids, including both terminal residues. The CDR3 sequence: CASSQGDWDRPAT.

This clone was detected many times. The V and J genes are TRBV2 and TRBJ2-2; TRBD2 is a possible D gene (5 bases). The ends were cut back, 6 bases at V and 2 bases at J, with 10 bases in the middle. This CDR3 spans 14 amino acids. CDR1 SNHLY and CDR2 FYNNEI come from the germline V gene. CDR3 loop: CASRKTTNTGELFF. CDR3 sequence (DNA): TGTGCCAGCAGGAAGACTACAAACACCGGGGAGCTGTTTTTT.

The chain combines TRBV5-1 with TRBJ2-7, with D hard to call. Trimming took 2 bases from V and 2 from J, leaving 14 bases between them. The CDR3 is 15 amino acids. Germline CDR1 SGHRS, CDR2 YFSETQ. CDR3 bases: TGCGCCAGCAGCTTCCGCAGCGTTAGAACCTACGAGCAGTACTTC. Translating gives CASSFRSVRTYEQYF.